This entry is about one TCR beta chain. Its antigen remains unidentified. Repertoires were generated with immunoSEQ multiplex PCR, while TCRdb's copy carries only in-frame clones and drops some. The sample contains around 72,000 clones, around 73% of which appear only once. Germline values: CDR1 MNHEY, CDR2 SVGAGI. V lost 4 bases to trimming and J lost 7 bases; unmatched junction nucleotides: 4. This CDR3 region has 13 residues. Focal radiation and CTLA-4 blockade (ipilimumab) were tested in chemo-refractory metastatic non-small-cell lung cancer patients. This record belongs to a study of radiotherapy plus CTLA-4 blockade in lung cancer. Study results and limitations: TCR clones of tumor origin grew in blood after radiotherapy plus ipilimumab.

Source: peripheral blood, taken from a patient treated with radiotherapy plus ipilimumab. The genes are TRBV6-5 and TRBJ1-1, with 9 bases identical to TRBD1. This sequence originates from a human donor with non-small cell lung cancer who had a complete response to radiotherapy plus ipilimumab. The CDR3 DNA follows: TGTGCCAGCAGTTTTACAGGGGGCAGTGAAGCTTTCTTT. It specifies CASSFTGGSEAFF.